Sequencing of this T cell receptor beta chain was carried out in a study of PD-1 blockade in classical Hodgkin lymphoma. Study-wide results and limits: Why repertoires differed is undefined; disease activity or prior therapy possibly contributed. The baseline diversity of complete responders showed similarity to that of newly diagnosed patients.

To note about this clone: Its matching antigen is unknown.

The repertoire was sequenced with immunoSEQ multiplex PCR; TCRdb's copy has only in-frame clones and lacks some. The sample carries 75,000 to 100,000 clones, approximately 94% recorded once. As to time point: cycle 4 day 1 (C4D1), after 5 to 7 weeks of nivolumab. Every one of the patients relapsed after autologous stem cell transplantation (brentuximab vedotin exposure was variable). Relapsed/refractory classical Hodgkin lymphoma patients had complete, partial or progressive responses. V was pared by 0 bases and J by 0 bases, with 5 bases of the junction left unmatched. This CDR3 is 17 amino acids long.

V usage is TRBV5-3 and J usage is TRBJ2-3, with 9 bases that match TRBD2. TRBV5-3 has ORF status, its function being uncertain. Here the sequenced sample was peripheral blood mononuclear cells (PBMCs), taken before the fourth cycle of nivolumab. The clonotype was recovered from a human donor with classical Hodgkin lymphoma. The chain's CDR3 is CARSLGLAAPSTDTQYF. CDR3 bases: TGTGCCAGAAGCTTGGGACTAGCGGCCCCTAGCACAGATACGCAGTATTTT.